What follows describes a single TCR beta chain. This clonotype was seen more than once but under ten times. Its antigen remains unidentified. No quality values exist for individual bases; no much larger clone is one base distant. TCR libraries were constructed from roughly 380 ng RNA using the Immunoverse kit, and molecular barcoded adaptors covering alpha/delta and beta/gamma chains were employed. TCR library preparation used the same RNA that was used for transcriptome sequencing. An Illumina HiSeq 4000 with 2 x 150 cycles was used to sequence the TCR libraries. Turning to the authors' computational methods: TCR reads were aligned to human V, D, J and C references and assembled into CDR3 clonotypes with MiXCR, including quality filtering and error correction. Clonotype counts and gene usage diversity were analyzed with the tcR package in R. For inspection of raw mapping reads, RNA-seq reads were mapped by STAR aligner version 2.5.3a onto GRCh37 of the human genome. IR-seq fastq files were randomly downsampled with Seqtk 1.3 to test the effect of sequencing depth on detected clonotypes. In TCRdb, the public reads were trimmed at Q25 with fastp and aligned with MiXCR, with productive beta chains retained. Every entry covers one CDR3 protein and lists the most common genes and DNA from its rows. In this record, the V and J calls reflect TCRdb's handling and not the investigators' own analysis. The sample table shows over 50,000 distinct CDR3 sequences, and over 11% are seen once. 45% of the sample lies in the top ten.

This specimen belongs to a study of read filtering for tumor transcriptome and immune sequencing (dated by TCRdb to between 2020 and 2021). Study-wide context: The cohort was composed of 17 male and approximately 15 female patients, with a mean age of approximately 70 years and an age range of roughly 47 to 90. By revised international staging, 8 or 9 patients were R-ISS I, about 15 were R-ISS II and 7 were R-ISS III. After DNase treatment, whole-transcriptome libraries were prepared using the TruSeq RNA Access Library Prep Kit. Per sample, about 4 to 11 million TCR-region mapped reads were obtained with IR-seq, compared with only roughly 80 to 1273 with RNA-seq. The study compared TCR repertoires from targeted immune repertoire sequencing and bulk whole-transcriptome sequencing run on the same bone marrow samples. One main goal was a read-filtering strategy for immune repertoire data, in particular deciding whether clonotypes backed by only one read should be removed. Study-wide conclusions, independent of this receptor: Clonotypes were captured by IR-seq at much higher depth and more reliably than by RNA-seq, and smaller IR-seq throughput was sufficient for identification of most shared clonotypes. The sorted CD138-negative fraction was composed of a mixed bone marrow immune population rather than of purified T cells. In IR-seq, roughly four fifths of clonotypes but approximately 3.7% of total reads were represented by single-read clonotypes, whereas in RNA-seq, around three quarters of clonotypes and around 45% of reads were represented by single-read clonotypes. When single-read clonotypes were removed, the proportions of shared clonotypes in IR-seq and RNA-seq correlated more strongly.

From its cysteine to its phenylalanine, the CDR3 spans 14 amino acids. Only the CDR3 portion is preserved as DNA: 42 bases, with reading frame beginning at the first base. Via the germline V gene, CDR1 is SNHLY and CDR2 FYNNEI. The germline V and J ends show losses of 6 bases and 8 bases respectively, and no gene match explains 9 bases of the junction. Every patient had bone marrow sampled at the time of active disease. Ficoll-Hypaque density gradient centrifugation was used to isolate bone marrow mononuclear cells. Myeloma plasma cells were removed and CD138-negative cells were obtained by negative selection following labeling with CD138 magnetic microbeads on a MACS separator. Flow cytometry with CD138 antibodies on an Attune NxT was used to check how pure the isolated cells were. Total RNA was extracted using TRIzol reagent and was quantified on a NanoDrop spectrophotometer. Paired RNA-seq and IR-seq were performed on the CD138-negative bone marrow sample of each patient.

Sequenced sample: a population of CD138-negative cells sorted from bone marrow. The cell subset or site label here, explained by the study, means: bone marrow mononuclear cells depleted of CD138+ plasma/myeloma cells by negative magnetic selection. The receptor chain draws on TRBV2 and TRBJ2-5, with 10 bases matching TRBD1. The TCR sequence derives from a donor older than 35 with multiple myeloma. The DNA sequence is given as TGTGCCAGCAGGGGACAGGGGACCTTCGAAACCCAGTACTTC. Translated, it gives CASRGQGTFETQYF.